The 20 T cell receptor beta chains presented below share a single source sample, sequenced in a study of PD-1 blockade in classical Hodgkin lymphoma. Sequencing was performed with immunoSEQ multiplex PCR; in TCRdb, only in-frame clones are kept and a portion is missing. Here the sample spans fewer than 55,000 clones, just under 80% being singletons. Indicated time point: cycle 4 day 1 (C4D1), after less than 7 weeks of nivolumab. Autologous stem cell transplantation was followed by relapse in every patient, and brentuximab vedotin exposure varied. The sample in question was peripheral blood mononuclear cells (PBMCs), obtained before the fourth cycle of nivolumab. Receptors originate from a human donor with classical Hodgkin lymphoma.

Worth noting for this clone: The junction and the germline gene differ at one end; a read error may be behind it. This chain joins TRBV7-7 and TRBJ1-4, with TRBD1 matching over 7 bases. Germline CDR1 reads SSHAT; CDR2 reads FNYEAQ (reference sequence). The CDR3 has 15 amino acids. The CDR3 nucleotides read TGTGCTAGCAGCTTAGGAGGGACAGCTAATGAAAAACTGTTTTTT. Its protein product is CASSLGGTANEKLFF.

The chain links TRBV4-3 to TRBJ2-2, with unresolved D. The CDR3 spans 14 residues. Trimming removed 0 bases at V and 5 bases at J, with 7 bases between. The germline V gene encodes CDR1 LGHNA and CDR2 YSLEER. DNA for the CDR3: TGCGCCAGCAGCCAAGATTTTCCAACCGGGGAGCTGTTTTTT. Translated: CASSQDFPTGELFF.

The chain carries TRBV4-2 and TRBJ2-1; D gene uncertain. Per the germline V gene, CDR1 is LGHNA and CDR2 is YNFKEQ. Trimming took off 1 base at V and 2 bases at J, with 9 bases between the two ends. This CDR3 has 15 amino acids. The CDR3: CASSQAAAAYNEQFF. The CDR3 region has the DNA TGTGCCAGCAGCCAAGCCGCGGCCGCCTACAATGAGCAGTTCTTC.

The chain couples TRBV19 to TRBJ2-7; 9 bases match TRBD1. This CDR3 has 14 amino acids. The trim removed 6 bases at V and 3 bases at J, leaving 6 bases unmatched. Looked up from germline, CDR1 is LNHDA and CDR2 is SQIVND (reference sequence). CDR3 amino acids: CASRNRDRDYEQYF. CDR3 in DNA: TGTGCCAGTAGAAACCGGGACAGGGACTACGAGCAGTACTTC.

The genes are TRBV6-4 and TRBJ1-2; 7 nucleotides agree with TRBD1. Trimming removed 2 bases from V and 8 bases from J; junction bases left unmatched: 2. The CDR3 has 12 amino acids. The germline V gene encodes CDR1 MRHNA and CDR2 SNTAGT. CDR3 nucleotide sequence: TGTGCCAGCAGTGACCAAGGGGGCGGCTACACCTTC. Translating gives CASSDQGGGYTF.

V gene TRBV10-2 combines with J gene TRBJ2-6, with D unresolved. CDR1 WSHSY and CDR2 SAAADI come from the germline V gene. The CDR3 is made up of 12 amino acids. V lost 4 bases to trimming and J lost 11 bases, with 9 bases between them. CDR3 bases: TGCGCCAGCAGTGGACTTGCGGACGTCCTGACTTTC. Protein product: CASSGLADVLTF.

The sample holds one count of this clone. V gene TRBV5-1 combines with J gene TRBJ2-1, with TRBD1 matching 11 bases. The CDR3 runs to 17 residues. Germline loops: CDR1 SGHRS, CDR2 YFSETQ. J gave up 9 bases and V 0 bases, and 11 bases lay outside the gene matches. The CDR3 is CASSLGGTGGIFLEQFF. CDR3 in DNA: TGCGCCAGCAGCTTGGGAGGGACAGGGGGAATTTTTCTTGAGCAGTTCTTC.

There are a few counts of this clone. The rearrangement joins TRBV7-3 to TRBJ1-2; the match to TRBD1 covers 7 bases. The CDR3 runs to 14 residues. With 4 bases clipped from V and 8 bases from J, the junction kept 10 bases outside the gene matches. Germline V lookup: CDR1 SGHTA, CDR2 FQGTGA. The CDR3 here is CASSSHDRASGYTF. The DNA for the CDR3 is TGTGCCAGCAGCTCACACGACAGGGCGAGCGGCTACACCTTC.

V usage is TRBV18 and J usage is TRBJ1-3; D is unresolved. The CDR3 sequence is 14 residues long. Per germline, CDR1 KGHSH and CDR2 LQKENI. The V and J ends lost 1 base and 1 base respectively, with 5 bases between them. CDR3 loop: CASSPRGSGNTIYF. The CDR3, as DNA: TGTGCCAGCTCACCACGGGGATCTGGAAACACCATATATTTT. Looking up the rest from reference TRBV18 and TRBJ1-3 gives the full variable domain: NAGVMQNPRHLVRRRGQEARLRCSPMKGHSHVYWYRQLPEEGLKFMVYLQKENIIDESGMPKERFSAEFPKEGPSILRIQQVVRGDSAAYFCASSPRGSGNTIYFGEGSWLTVV.

On this clone itself: Other DNA sequences within the sample encode an identical CDR3. The chain uses TRBV6-1 and TRBJ1-4, with 8 bases identical to TRBD1. V trimming: 2 bases; J trimming: 8 bases; junction bases outside the gene matches: 4. This CDR3 has 14 amino acids. From germline, CDR1 is MNHNS and CDR2 SASEGT. In nucleotides, the CDR3 is TGTGCCAGCAGTGAACAGGGGGCGCGGGAAAAACTGTTTTTT. Protein product: CASSEQGAREKLFF.

The chain uses TRBV4-3 and TRBJ2-3, with 9 bases aligning to TRBD2. The J segment lost 2 bases and the V segment lost 4 bases, leaving 4 bases of the junction unmatched. The CDR3 is 15 residues long. In germline, CDR1 is LGHNA, CDR2 YSLEER. In DNA, the CDR3 is TGCGCCAGCAGCCTGCAGCGGGGGGACACAGATACGCAGTATTTT. As protein: CASSLQRGDTDTQYF.

V gene TRBV19 combines with J gene TRBJ2-2; D remains unclear. Germline lookup yields CDR1 LNHDA and CDR2 SQIVND (reference sequence). CDR3 length: 13 residues. V lost 1 base, J lost 7 bases, and 7 bases lay in between. Here the CDR3 DNA reads TGTGCCAGTAGTATAGGAGAGGTCGGGGAGCTGTTTTTT. Protein sequence: CASSIGEVGELFF.

The chain is built from TRBV6-5 and TRBJ1-5, with D perhaps matching TRBD1 (5 bases). V was shortened by 0 bases and J by 10 bases, with 13 bases between the two germline ends. CDR3 length: 14 residues. From germline, CDR1 is MNHEY and CDR2 SVGAGI. Here the CDR3 reads CASSYSSRVYPQHF. CDR3 bases: TGTGCCAGCAGTTACTCGTCCAGGGTCTATCCCCAGCATTTT.

V gene TRBV5-5 combines with J gene TRBJ2-1, with D hard to call. CDR1 and CDR2 from the germline V gene are SGHKS and YYEKEE (reference sequence). The CDR3 sequence is 12 residues long. Between the trimmed V and J ends, which lost 2 bases and 9 bases, there was a span of 9 bases. The CDR3 region has the DNA TGTGCCAGCAGCTTAACTCTATCTGAGCAGTTCTTC. The encoded protein is CASSLTLSEQFF.

The V and J genes are TRBV28 and TRBJ1-1, with D possibly TRBD1 on 5 matching bases. The germline V gene has CDR1 MDHEN and CDR2 SYDVKM. The CDR3 contains 11 residues. Trimming cost V 3 bases and J 7 bases, with 6 bases left between them. The CDR3 here is CASSLRGEAFF. The CDR3 DNA reads as TGTGCCAGCAGTTTGAGGGGTGAAGCTTTCTTT.

J is TRBJ1-2 and V is TRBV5-5; unclear D gene. The CDR3 sequence is 13 residues long. V was cut by 2 bases and J by 3 bases, with 8 bases left in between. The germline CDR1 and CDR2 sequences are SGHKS and YYEKEE (reference sequence). The CDR3 is CASSFRQYYGYTF. CDR3 nucleotide sequence: TGTGCCAGCAGCTTTAGGCAGTACTATGGCTACACCTTC.

The chain links TRBV6-6 to TRBJ1-4; D gene unclear. Germline lookup yields CDR1 MNHNY and CDR2 SVGAGI (reference sequence). This CDR3 region has 13 residues. Deletions cut 0 bases from V and 10 bases from J, with 9 bases between. CDR3 DNA sequence: TGTGCCAGCAGTTACTCTTCGACCGGAAAACTGTTTTTT. The encoded protein is CASSYSSTGKLFF.

The chain joins TRBV29-1 to TRBJ1-2; TRBD1 agrees at 7 bases. V lost 4 bases and J lost 6; bases outside the gene matches: 8. The CDR3 loop spans 13 amino acids. Germline loops: CDR1 SQVTM, CDR2 ANQGSEA. CDR3 residues: CSVASIRGDGYTF. The CDR3 DNA follows: TGCAGCGTTGCCTCTATCAGGGGGGATGGCTACACCTTC.

The rearrangement joins TRBV7-8 to TRBJ2-5; D unclear. Germline lookup yields CDR1 SGHVS and CDR2 FQNEAQ. This CDR3 is built from 14 residues. Deletions cut 1 base from V and 4 bases from J, with 10 bases between. The CDR3 reads CASSLVSPGETQYF. CDR3 coding DNA: TGTGCCAGCAGCTTAGTCTCGCCAGGAGAGACCCAGTACTTC.

The V gene is TRBV18, the J gene TRBJ1-1; D gene unclear. The CDR3 runs 13 residues. Trimming shortened V by 3 bases and J by 0 bases, and 5 bases separated the two germline ends. The V gene's germline CDR1 is KGHSH and CDR2 LQKENI. This CDR3 is CASSPPLNTEAFF. CDR3 DNA: TGTGCCAGCTCACCCCCGTTGAACACTGAAGCTTTCTTT. The variable domain in full, completed from reference TRBV18 and TRBJ1-1, reads NAGVMQNPRHLVRRRGQEARLRCSPMKGHSHVYWYRQLPEEGLKFMVYLQKENIIDESGMPKERFSAEFPKEGPSILRIQQVVRGDSAAYFCASSPPLNTEAFFGQGTRLTVV.